This T cell receptor (beta chain) came from a study of blood T cell repertoires in COVID-19. Study-wide context: The United States, Italy and Spain were the sources of the acute and convalescent COVID-19 samples. The cDNA or gDNA used as material had been derived from T cells, B-cell-depleted T cells, or PBMCs.

The CDR3 extends over 14 amino acids. Germline V gene data show CDR1 as LNHDA and CDR2 as SQIVND (reference sequence). About this clone: The junction does not match germline at one end; this may be a read error.

As originally analysed: Estimates of nucleated cell counts were drawn from the amplification of reference gene primers. Profiling relied on immunoSEQ multiplex PCR, and the TCRdb table lists in-frame clones only, not all of them. V and J calls and clone size are those listed in that table; D and trimming were worked out from the DNA. The sample records about 480,000 clones, 89% being singletons. This receptor was identified in a young man with COVID-19, enrolled during active disease. Sequenced sample: peripheral blood. The V and J genes are TRBV19 and TRBJ1-2; a possible D gene is TRBD1 (5 bases). Here the CDR3 DNA reads TGTGCCAGTAGAATAGTTTGGGGGGTCTATGGCTACACCTTC. Protein: CASRIVWGVYGYTF.